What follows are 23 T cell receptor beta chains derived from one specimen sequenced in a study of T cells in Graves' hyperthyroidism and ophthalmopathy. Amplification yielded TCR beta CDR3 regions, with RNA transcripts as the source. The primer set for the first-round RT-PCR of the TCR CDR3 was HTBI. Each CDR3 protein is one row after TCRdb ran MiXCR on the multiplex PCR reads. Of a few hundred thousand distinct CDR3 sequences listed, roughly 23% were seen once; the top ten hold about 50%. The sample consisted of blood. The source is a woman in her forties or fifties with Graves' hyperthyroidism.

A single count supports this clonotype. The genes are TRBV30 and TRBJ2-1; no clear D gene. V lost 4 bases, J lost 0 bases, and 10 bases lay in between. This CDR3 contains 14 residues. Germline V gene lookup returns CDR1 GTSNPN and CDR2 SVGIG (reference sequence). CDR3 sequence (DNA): TGTGCCTGGAAAATGGGAAGCTCCTACAATGAGCAGTTCTTC. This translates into CAWKMGSSYNEQFF.

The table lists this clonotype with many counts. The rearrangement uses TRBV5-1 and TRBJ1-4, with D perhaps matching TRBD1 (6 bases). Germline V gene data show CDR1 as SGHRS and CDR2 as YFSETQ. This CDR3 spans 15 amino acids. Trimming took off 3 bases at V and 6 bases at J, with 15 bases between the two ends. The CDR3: CASSSPPPGDEKLFF. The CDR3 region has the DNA TGCGCCAGCAGCTCACCCCCCCCAGGGGATGAAAAACTGTTTTTT.

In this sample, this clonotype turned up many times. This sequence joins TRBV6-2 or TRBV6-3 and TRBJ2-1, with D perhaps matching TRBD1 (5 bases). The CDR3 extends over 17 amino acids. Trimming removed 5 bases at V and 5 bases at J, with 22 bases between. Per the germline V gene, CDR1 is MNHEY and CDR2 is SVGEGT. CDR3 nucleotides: TGTGCCAGCAGTCCCACTATCGACAGCGCGGCAAACAATGAGCAGTTCTTC. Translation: CASSPTIDSAANNEQFF.

The CDR3 bases are TGTGCCAGTAGTGTGGAGGGGGCGACCGGGGAGCTGTTTTTT. Protein sequence: CASSVEGATGELFF. The V call is TRBV19, the J call TRBJ2-2, with D tentatively TRBD1 (7 bases). Per the germline V gene, CDR1 is LNHDA and CDR2 is SQIVND (reference sequence). V was clipped by 5 bases and J by 5 bases, with 12 bases between them. This CDR3 spans 14 amino acids.

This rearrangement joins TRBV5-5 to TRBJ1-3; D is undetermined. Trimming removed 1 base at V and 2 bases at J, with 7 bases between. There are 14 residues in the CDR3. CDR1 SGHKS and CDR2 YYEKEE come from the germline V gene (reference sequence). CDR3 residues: CASSLSQAGNTIYF. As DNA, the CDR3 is TGTGCCAGCAGCTTGTCTCAGGCTGGAAACACCATATATTTT.

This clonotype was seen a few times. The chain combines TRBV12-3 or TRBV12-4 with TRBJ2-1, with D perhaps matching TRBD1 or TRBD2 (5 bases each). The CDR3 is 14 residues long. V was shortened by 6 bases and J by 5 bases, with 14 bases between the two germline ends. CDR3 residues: CASSTGTRNNEQFF. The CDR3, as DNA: TGTGCCAGCAGCACCGGGACGAGAAACAATGAGCAGTTCTTC.

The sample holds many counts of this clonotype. This chain's CDR3 is CASTWNTEAFF. The CDR3 bases are TGTGCCAGCACATGGAACACTGAAGCTTTCTTT. The rearrangement uses TRBV12-3 or TRBV12-4 and TRBJ1-1; the D is unclear. V was clipped by 7 bases and J by 1 base, with 4 bases between them. The CDR3 is 11 amino acids.

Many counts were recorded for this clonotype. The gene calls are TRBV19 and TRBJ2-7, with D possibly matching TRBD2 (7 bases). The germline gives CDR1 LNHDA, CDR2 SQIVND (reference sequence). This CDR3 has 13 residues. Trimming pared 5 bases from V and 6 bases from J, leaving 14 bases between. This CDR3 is CASSQLGGREQYF. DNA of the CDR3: TGTGCCAGTAGTCAACTCGGGGGGCGCGAGCAGTACTTC.

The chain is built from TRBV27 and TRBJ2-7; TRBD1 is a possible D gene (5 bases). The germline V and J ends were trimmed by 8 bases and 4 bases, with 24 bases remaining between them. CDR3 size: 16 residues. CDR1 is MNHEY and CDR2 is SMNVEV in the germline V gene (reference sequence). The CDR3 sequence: CASGFDGHPGIYEQYF. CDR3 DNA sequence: TGTGCCAGCGGATTTGACGGACACCCCGGCATTTACGAGCAGTACTTC.

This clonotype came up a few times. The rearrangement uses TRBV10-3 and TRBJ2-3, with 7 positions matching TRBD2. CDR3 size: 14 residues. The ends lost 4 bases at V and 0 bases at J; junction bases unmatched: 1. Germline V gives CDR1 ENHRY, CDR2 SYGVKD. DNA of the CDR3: TGTGCCATCAGTGCCGGGAGGAGCACAGATACGCAGTATTTT. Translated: CAISAGRSTDTQYF.

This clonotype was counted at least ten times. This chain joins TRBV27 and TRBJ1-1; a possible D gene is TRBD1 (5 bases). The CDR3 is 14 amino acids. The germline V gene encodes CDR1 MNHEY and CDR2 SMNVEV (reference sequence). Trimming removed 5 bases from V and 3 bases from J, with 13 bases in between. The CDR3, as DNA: TGTGCCAGCAGTGTCAGGGCGGGGTACACTGAAGCTTTCTTT. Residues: CASSVRAGYTEAFF.

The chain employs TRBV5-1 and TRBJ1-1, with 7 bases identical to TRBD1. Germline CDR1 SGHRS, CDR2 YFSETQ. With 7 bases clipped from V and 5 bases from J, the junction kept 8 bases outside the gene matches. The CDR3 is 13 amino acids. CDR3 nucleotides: TGCGCCAGCCAGACAGGGTCGCGGACTGAAGCTTTCTTT. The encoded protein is CASQTGSRTEAFF.

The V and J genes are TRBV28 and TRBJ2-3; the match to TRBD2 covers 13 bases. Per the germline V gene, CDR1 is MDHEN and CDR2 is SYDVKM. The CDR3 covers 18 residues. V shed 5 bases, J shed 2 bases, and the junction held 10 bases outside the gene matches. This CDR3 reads CASSTTLGLAGVTDTQYF. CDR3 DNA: TGTGCCAGCAGTACCACTCTCGGACTAGCGGGGGTCACAGATACGCAGTATTTT.

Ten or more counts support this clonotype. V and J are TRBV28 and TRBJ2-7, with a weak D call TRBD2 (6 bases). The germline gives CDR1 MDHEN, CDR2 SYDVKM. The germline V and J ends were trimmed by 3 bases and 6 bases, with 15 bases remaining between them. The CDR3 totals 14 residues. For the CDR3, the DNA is TGTGCCAGCAGTTTTAGGCGGGATTTTTCCGAGCAGTACTTC. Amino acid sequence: CASSFRRDFSEQYF. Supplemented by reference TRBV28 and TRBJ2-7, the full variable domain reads DVKVTQSSRYLVKRTGEKVFLECVQDMDHENMFWYRQDPGLGLRLIYFSYDVKMKEKGDIPEGYSVSREKKERFSLILESASTNQTSMYLCASSFRRDFSEQYFGPGTRLTVT.

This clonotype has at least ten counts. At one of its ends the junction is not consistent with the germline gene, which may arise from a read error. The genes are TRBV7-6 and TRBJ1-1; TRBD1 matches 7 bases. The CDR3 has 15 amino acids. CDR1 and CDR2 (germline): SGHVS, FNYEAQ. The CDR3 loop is CASSVAGGRKTEAFF. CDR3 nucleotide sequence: TGTGCCAGCAGCGTAGCAGGGGGAAGAAAGACTGAAGCTTTCTTT. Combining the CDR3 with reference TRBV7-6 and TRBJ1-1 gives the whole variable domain GAGVSQSPRYKVTKRGQDVALRCDPISGHVSLYWYRQALGQGPEFLTYFNYEAQQDKSGLPNDRFSAERPEGSISTLTIQRTEQRDSAMYRCASSVAGGRKTEAFFGQGTRLTVV.

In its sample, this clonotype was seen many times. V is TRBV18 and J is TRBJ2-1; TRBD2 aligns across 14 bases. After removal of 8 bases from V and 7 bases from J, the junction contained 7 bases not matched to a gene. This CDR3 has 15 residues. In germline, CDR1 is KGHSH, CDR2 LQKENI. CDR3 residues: CASSPGLAGANEQFF. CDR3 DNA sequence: TGTGCCAGCAGCCCGGGACTAGCGGGAGCGAATGAGCAGTTCTTC.

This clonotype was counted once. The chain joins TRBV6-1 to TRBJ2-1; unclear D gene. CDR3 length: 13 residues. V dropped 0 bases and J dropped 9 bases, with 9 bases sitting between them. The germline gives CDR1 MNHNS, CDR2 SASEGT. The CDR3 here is CASSEAVFSEQFF. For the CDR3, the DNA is TGTGCCAGCAGTGAAGCGGTTTTTAGTGAGCAGTTCTTC.

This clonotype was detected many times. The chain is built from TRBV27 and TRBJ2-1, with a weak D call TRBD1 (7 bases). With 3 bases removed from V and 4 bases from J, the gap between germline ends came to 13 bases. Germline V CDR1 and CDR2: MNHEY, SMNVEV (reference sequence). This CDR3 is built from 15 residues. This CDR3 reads CASSLEGAKYNEQFF. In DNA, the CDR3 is TGTGCCAGCAGTTTGGAGGGGGCGAAATACAATGAGCAGTTCTTC.

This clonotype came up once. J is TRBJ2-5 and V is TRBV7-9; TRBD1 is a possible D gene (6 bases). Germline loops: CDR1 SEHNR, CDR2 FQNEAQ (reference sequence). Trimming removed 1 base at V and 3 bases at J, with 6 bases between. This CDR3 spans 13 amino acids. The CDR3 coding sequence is TGTGCCAGCAGCTTAGACAGGGAAGAGACCCAGTACTTC. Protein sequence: CASSLDREETQYF.

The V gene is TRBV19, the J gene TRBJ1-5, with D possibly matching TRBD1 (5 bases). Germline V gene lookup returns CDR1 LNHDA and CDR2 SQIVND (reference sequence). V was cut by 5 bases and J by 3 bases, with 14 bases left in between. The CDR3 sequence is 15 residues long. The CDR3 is CASSEGRADNQPQHF. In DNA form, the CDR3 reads TGTGCCAGTAGTGAAGGCAGGGCGGACAATCAGCCCCAGCATTTT.

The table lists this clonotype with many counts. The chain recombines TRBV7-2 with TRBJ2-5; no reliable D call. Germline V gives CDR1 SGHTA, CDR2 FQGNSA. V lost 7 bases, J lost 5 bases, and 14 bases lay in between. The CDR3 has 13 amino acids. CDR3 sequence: CASTSGPLETQYF. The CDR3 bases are TGTGCCAGCACTTCAGGCCCACTCGAGACCCAGTACTTC. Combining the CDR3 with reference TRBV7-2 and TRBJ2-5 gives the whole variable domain GAGVSQSPSNKVTEKGKDVELRCDPISGHTALYWYRQSLGQGLEFLIYFQGNSAPDKSGLPSDRFSAERTGGSVSTLTIQRTQQEDSAVYLCASTSGPLETQYFGPGTRLLVL.

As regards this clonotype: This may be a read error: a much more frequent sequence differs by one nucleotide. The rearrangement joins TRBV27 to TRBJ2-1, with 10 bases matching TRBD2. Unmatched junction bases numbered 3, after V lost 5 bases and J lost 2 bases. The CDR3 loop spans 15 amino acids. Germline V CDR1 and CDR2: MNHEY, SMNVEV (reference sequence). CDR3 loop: CASSLSGRTYNEQFF. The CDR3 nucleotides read TGTGCCAGCAGTCTTAGCGGGAGGACCTACAATGAGCAGTTCTTC.

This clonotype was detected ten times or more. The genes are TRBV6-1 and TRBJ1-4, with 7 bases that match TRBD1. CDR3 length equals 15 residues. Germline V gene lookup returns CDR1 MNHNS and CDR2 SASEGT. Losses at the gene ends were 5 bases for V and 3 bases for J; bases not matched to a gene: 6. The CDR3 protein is CASSYRQGANEKLFF. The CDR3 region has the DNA TGTGCCAGCAGTTACCGGCAGGGGGCTAATGAAAAACTGTTTTTT.